This T cell receptor (beta chain) was found in a study of blood T cell repertoires in COVID-19 (dated by TCRdb to the early 2020s). Context from the whole study: Samples from collaborators originated in the United States, Italy and Spain and spanned both the acute and convalescent phases of COVID-19. The material from the prospective study consisted of cDNA or gDNA derived from T cells, B-cell-depleted T cells, or PBMCs. Deeply sampled blood TCRbeta repertoires from subjects exposed to, actively infected with, or recovered from COVID-19 were included in the dataset. A freely available public database, intended as a resource for researchers studying the immune response to SARS-CoV-2, is where the repertoires were released. Samples came from the ongoing ImmuneRACE study (first 160 participants) plus 1,254 subjects from 6 global collaborators. A de-identified subject ID, COVID-19 status, age in years and sex were almost always included in the sample metadata. Where available, HLA class I and class II types were taken from metadata supplied by the sample provider and were not determined by assay-based typing.

Beyond this particular receptor, the publication reports: The amount of clinical and demographic metadata varied by source and participant and was provided uncurated.

Comment on this clone: Which antigen it targets is not known. No clone much larger than this one lies a single base away; base qualities are absent.

TCRbeta CDR3 regions were amplified from genomic DNA using the immunoSEQ Assay, a bias-controlled multiplex PCR. Per the original workflow: The number of nucleated cells in each sample was estimated by amplification of reference gene primers within the assay. Sequence reads were collapsed and filtered to measure the absolute abundance of every unique TCRbeta CDR3 rearrangement. Productive Simpson clonality was computed per sample as the square root of Simpson's diversity index over productive rearrangements. In TCRdb, the immuneACCESS table is reduced to in-frame sequences with V and J assigned. These tables do not hold every clone; where another copy was compared, an unresolved V gene accounts for under half, and the others remain unexplained. V and J calls and clone size are those listed in that table; D and trimming were worked out from the DNA. The sample yields approximately 30,000 clones; over 75% were counted once. About 26% of the sample is taken by the ten largest.

Collaborating institutions collected whole blood in K2EDTA tubes following their own protocols. For TCRbeta analysis, collaborator samples were shipped as frozen whole blood, as isolated PBMCs, or as DNA extracted from either sample type. CDR1 LGHNA and CDR2 YSLEER were looked up in the germline V gene. The CDR3 holds 14 amino acids from the cysteine to the phenylalanine. Of the read, only the CDR3 DNA is kept; its 42 bases are in frame from base 1. The germline ends are 21 bases apart after V is trimmed by 10 bases and J by 6 bases. Rearrangement joined TRBV4-3 to TRBJ1-2, with the D segment identity uncertain. This receptor was obtained from a human donor in a cohort sampled during active COVID-19. The sample was peripheral blood. The DNA sequence is as follows: TGCGCCACGAGCAGAAGTAGAAGAACAGATGGCTACACCTTC. Its protein reads: CATSRSRRTDGYTF.